This TCR beta chain was sequenced for a study of T cells after yellow fever vaccination. TCRdb reprocessed the 5' RACE reads via MiXCR and lists one record per CDR3 protein. The repertoire has under 550,000 distinct CDR3 sequences, 21% of them found once; the top ten carry roughly 16%. This clonotype was detected a few times. The TCR was taken from a man younger than 35 who received the YFV17D yellow fever vaccine. The sample here was PBMCs, taken around 3 weeks after the first yellow fever vaccination.

This chain's CDR3 is CASSAHIGDIQYF. CDR3 DNA: TGTGCCAGCAGCGCTCACATCGGGGACATTCAGTACTTC. This chain joins TRBV9 and TRBJ2-4; D may be TRBD2 (5 bases). The germline CDR1 and CDR2 sequences are SGDLS and YYNGEE. Trimming pared 3 bases from V and 8 bases from J, leaving 12 bases between. This CDR3 spans 13 amino acids.